This section outlines one T cell receptor beta chain sequence together with its context. The data were obtained in a study of cytomegalovirus exposure and HLA in healthy donors. The ends lost 3 bases at V and 6 bases at J; junction bases unmatched: 7. This CDR3 is 14 amino acids long. Germline-derived CDR1 and CDR2 are LNHNV and YYDKDF (reference sequence). The PCR ran on 60 Vbeta and 13 Jbeta primers. Generated by immunoSEQ multiplex PCR, the TCRdb table keeps only in-frame clones and is missing some. The data contain 120,000 or so clones, about 80% of them singletons. This clonotype was obtained from a woman aged 45-59 years in good health and CMV-seropositive. The sample comprised PBMCs. The V and J genes are TRBV15 and TRBJ2-7, with 8 bases lining up with TRBD1. CDR3 in DNA: TGTGCCACCAGCAGGTTGGACAGGGCGGGCGAGCAGTACTTC. Residues: CATSRLDRAGEQYF.